This T cell receptor (beta chain) was sequenced during a study of spatial heterogeneity in lung cancer. The overall study: Compared with alpha-chain sequences, beta-chain sequences were consistently detected in greater numbers. Study-wide results and caveats: Tumor TCRs that were ubiquitous and expanded showed up in blood more at resection than follow-up.

The CDR3 is 14 residues long. Deletions cut 5 bases from V and 5 bases from J, with 13 bases between. Germline assignment: CDR1 LGHNT and CDR2 FRNRAP. This clonotype was detected ten times or more. Its specificity is not known. This beta chain slipped into a library made for alpha chains as a stray read, so its size is not meaningful. Time point noted: sample taken at primary tumor resection. Unsorted whole RNA of tumor, nontumor lung or frozen PBMC was sequenced. The donors, 72 patients with untreated early-stage non-small cell lung cancer, provided the samples. A unique molecular identifier was carried by every single TCR cDNA molecule. Each CDR3 protein gets one entry after TCRdb re-called the 5' RACE reads with MiXCR. This table holds some 7,800 distinct CDR3 sequences, 8.6% found once.

V and J are TRBV12-5 and TRBJ2-1, with a tentative D call TRBD2 (5 bases). The source of this sequence is a male donor with early-stage non-small cell lung cancer. Sequencing was performed on PBMCs, taken at surgery. CDR3 amino acids: CASGGTGKHNEQFF. For the CDR3, the DNA is TGTGCTAGTGGTGGAACCGGGAAGCACAATGAGCAGTTCTTC.